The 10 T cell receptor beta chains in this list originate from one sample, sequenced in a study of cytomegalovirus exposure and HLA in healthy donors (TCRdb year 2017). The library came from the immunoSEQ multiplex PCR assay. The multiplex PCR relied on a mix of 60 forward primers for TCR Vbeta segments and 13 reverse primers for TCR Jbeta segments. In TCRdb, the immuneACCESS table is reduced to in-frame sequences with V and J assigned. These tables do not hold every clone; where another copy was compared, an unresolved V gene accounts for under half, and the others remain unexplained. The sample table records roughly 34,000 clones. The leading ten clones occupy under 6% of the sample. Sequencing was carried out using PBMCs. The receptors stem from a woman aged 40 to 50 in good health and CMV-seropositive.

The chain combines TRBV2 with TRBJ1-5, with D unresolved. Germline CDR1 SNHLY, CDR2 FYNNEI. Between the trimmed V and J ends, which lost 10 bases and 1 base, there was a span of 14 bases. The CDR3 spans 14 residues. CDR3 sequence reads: CATRPGVSNQPQHF. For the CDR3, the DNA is TGTGCCACCAGGCCGGGAGTGAGCAATCAGCCCCAGCATTTT.

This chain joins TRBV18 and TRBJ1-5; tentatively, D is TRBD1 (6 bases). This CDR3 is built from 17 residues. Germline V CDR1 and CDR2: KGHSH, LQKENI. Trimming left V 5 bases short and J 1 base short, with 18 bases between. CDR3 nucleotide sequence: TGTGCCAGCTCATCAAACTACAGGGAAGGGAGCAATCAGCCCCAGCATTTT. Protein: CASSSNYREGSNQPQHF.

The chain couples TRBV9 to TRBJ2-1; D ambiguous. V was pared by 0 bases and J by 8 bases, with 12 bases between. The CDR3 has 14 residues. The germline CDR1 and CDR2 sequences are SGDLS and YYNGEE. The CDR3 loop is CASSVVPRIDEQFF. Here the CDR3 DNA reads TGTGCCAGCAGCGTAGTTCCCAGGATTGATGAGCAGTTCTTC.

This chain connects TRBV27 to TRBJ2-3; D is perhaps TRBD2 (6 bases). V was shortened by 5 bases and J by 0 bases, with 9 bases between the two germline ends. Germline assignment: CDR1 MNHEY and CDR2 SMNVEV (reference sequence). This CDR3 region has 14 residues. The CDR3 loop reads CASSDSGSTDTQYF. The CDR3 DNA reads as TGTGCCAGCAGTGATAGCGGAAGCACAGATACGCAGTATTTT.

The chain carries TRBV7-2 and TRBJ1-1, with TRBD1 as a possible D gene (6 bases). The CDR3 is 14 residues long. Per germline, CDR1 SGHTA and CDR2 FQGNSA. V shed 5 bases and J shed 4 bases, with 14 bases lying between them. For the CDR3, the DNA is TGTGCCAGCAGCATAAACAGGGTGACCACTGAAGCTTTCTTT. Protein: CASSINRVTTEAFF.

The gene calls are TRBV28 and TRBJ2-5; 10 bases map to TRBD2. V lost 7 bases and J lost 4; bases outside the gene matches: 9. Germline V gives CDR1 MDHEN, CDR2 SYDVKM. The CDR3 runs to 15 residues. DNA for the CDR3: TGTGCCAGCAAAACACTAGCGGGAAATGGAGAGACCCAGTACTTC. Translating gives CASKTLAGNGETQYF.

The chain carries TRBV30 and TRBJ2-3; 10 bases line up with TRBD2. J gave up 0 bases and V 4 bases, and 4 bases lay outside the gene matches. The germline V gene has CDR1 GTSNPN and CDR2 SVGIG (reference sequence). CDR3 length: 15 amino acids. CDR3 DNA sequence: TGTGCCTGGACGACTAGCGGGTCAAGCACAGATACGCAGTATTTT. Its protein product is CAWTTSGSSTDTQYF.

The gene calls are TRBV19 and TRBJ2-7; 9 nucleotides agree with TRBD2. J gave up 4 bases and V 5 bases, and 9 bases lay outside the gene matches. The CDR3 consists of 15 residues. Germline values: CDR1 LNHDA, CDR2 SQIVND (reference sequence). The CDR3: CASSLSSGSLYEQYF. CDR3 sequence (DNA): TGTGCCAGTAGTCTCAGTAGCGGGAGTCTTTACGAGCAGTACTTC.

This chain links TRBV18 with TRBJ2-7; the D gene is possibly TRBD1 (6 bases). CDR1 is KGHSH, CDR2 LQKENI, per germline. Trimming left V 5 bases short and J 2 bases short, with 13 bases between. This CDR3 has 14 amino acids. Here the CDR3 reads CASSTGYGAYEQYF. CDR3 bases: TGTGCCAGCTCAACAGGGTACGGCGCCTACGAGCAGTACTTC. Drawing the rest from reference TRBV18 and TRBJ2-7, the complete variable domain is NAGVMQNPRHLVRRRGQEARLRCSPMKGHSHVYWYRQLPEEGLKFMVYLQKENIIDESGMPKERFSAEFPKEGPSILRIQQVVRGDSAAYFCASSTGYGAYEQYFGPGTRLTVT.

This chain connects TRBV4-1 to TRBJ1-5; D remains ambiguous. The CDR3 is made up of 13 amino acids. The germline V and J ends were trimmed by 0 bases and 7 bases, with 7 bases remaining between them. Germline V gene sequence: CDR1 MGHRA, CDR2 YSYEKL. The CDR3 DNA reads TGCGCCAGCAGCCAAGATTCGACACAGCCCCAGCATTTT. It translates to CASSQDSTQPQHF.